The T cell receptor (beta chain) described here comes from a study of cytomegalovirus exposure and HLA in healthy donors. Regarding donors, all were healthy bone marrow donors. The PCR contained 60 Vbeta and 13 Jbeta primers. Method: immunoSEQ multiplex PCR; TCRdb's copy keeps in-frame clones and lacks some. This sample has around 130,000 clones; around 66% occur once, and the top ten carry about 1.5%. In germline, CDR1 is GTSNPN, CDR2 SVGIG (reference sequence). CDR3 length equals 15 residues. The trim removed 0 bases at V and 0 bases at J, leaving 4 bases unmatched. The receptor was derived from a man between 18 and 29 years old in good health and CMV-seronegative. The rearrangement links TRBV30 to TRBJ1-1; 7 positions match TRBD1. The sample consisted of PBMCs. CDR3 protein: CAWSVLTGMNTEAFF. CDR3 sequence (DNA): TGTGCCTGGAGTGTACTGACAGGGATGAACACTGAAGCTTTCTTT.